This T cell receptor beta chain was recorded in a study of T cells in Graves' hyperthyroidism and ophthalmopathy. On the study more broadly: Peripheral blood samples were taken at initial diagnosis, prior to any treatment. Study-wide points: Within blood appeared most thyroid clonotypes that had expanded above 0.001.

Regions amplified from RNA transcripts were the TCR beta CDR3 regions. In the first-round RT-PCR of the TCR CDR3, the HTBI primer set was used. TCRdb reanalysed the multiplex PCR reads using MiXCR and keeps one entry per CDR3 protein. Counted here are roughly 510,000 distinct CDR3 sequences, around 20% occurring once; the ten biggest clones make up about 25%. The CDR3 runs 16 residues. The junction had 10 bases not matched to a gene; V was cut back by 2 bases and J by 7 bases. Germline-derived CDR1 and CDR2 are SGHAT and FQNNGV. About this clonotype itself: Its antigen is still unknown.

The specimen was blood. The receptor was isolated from a man younger than 35 with Graves' hyperthyroidism. The chain joins TRBV11-2 to TRBJ2-2; 7 bases are a match to TRBD2. CDR3 residues: CASSLMTGLVGGELFF. DNA for the CDR3: TGTGCCAGCAGCTTAATGACTGGACTAGTCGGCGGGGAGCTGTTTTTT.